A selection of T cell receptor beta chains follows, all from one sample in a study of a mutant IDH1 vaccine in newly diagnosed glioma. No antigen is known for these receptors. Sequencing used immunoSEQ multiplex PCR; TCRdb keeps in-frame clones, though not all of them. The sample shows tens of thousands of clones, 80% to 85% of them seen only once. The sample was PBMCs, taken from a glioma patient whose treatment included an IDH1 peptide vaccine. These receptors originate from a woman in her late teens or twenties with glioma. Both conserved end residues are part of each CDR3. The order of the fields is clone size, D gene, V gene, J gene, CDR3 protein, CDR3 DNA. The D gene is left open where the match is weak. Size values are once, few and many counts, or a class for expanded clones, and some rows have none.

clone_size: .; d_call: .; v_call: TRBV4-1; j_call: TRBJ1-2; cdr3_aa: CASSQPRTARGGYTF; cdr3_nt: TGCGCCAGCAGCCAACCACGGACCGCACGAGGTGGCTACACCTTC
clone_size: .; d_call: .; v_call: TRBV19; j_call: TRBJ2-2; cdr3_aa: CASRIVNTGELFF; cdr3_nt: TGTGCCAGTAGGATAGTGAACACCGGGGAGCTGTTTTTT
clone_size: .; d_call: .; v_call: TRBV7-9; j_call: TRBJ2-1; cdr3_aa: CASSQVGEQFF; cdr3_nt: TGTGCCAGCAGCCAGGTGGGTGAGCAGTTCTTC
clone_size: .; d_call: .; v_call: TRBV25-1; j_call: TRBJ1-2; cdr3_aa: CASSGGGGYTF; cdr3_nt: TGTGCCAGCAGTGGCGGGGGGGGCTACACCTTC
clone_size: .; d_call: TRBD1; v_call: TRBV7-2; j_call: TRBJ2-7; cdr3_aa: CASSLGGTGFFSYEQYF; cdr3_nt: TGTGCCAGCAGCCTTGGGGGGACAGGCTTTTTCTCCTACGAGCAGTACTTC
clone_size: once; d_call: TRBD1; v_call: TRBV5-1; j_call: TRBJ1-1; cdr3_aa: CASSLESGGLTEAFF; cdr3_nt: TGCGCCAGCAGCTTGGAGTCAGGGGGCCTCACTGAAGCTTTCTTT
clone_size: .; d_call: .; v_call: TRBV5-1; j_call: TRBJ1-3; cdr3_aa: CASRASSGNTIYF; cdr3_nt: TGCGCCAGCAGGGCCAGCTCTGGAAACACCATATATTTT
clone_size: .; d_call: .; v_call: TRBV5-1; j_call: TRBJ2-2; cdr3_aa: CASSPIDSDTGELFF; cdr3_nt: TGCGCCAGCAGCCCGATTGACAGTGACACCGGGGAGCTGTTTTTT
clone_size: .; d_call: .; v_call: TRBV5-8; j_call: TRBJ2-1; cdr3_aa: CASSRGDSAYNEQFF; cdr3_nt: TGTGCCAGCAGCCGGGGTGATAGCGCCTACAATGAGCAGTTCTTC
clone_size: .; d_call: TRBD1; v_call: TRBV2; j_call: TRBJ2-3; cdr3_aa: CASRGTVGDTQYF; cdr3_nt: TGTGCCAGCAGGGGGACAGTGGGAGATACGCAGTATTTT
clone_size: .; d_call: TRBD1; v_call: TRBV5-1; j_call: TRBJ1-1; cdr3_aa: CASSQTGGLENTEAFF; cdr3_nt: TGCGCCAGCAGCCAGACAGGGGGACTGGAGAACACTGAAGCTTTCTTT
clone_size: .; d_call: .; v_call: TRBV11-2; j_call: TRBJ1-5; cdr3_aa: CASSLDRTLTQHF; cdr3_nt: TGTGCCAGCAGCCTCGACAGGACCCTGACCCAGCATTTT
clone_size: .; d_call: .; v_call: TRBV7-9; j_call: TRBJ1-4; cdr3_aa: CASSLSGGSEKLFF; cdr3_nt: TGTGCCAGCAGCTTATCGGGGGGCTCCGAAAAACTGTTTTTT
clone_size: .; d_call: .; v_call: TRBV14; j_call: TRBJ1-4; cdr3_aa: CASSQLGPKLFF; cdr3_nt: TGTGCCAGCAGCCAACTGGGCCCGAAACTGTTTTTT
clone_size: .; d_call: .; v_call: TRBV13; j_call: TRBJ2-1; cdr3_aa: CASNRWGNEQFF; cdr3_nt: TGTGCCAGCAACCGGTGGGGGAATGAGCAGTTCTTC
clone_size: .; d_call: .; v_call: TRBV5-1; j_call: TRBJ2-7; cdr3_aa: CASSVGGAAQQYF; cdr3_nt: TGCGCCAGCAGCGTGGGGGGGGCGGCCCAGCAGTACTTC
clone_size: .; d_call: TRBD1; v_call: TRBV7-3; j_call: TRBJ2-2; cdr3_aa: CASSRQGTTTGELFF; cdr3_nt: TGTGCCAGCAGCAGACAGGGGACCACCACCGGGGAGCTGTTTTTT
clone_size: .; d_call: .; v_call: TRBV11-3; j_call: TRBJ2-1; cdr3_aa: CASSLRTGGGLVF; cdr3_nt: TGTGCCAGCAGCCTAAGAACAGGGGGGGGGCTGGTCTTC
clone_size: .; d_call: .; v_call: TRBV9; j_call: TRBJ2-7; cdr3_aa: CARSQGTHLRSYEQYF; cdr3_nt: TGTGCCAGAAGCCAGGGGACGCACCTACGGTCCTACGAGCAGTACTTC
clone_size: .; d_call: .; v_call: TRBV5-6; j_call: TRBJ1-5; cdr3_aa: CASSLAKDWGNQPQHF; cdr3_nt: TGTGCCAGCAGCTTGGCAAAGGACTGGGGTAATCAGCCCCAGCATTTT
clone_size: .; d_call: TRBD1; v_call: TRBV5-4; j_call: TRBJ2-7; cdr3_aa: CASSQRTGGDAYEQYF; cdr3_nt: TGTGCCAGCAGCCAGAGGACAGGGGGCGACGCCTACGAGCAGTACTTC
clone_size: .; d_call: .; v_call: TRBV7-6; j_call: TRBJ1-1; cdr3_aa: CASSPVRGVNTEAFF; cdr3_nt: TGTGCCAGCAGCCCCGTTAGAGGGGTGAACACTGAAGCTTTCTTT
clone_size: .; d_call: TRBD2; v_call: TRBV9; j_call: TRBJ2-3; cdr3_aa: CASSVTGTITDTQYF; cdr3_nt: TGTGCCAGCAGCGTAACCGGGACTATCACAGATACGCAGTATTTT
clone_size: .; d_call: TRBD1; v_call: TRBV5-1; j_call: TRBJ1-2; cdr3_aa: CASASPGQGYGYTF; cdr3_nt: TGCGCCAGCGCCTCACCGGGACAGGGCTATGGCTACACCTTC
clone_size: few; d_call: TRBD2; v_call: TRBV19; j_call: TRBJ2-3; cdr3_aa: CASHAPGSSGGSTDTQYF; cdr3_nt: TGTGCCAGTCATGCCCCTGGGTCTAGCGGGGGTAGCACAGATACGCAGTATTTT
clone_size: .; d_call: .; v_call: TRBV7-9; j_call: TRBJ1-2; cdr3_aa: CASTTAGQFYGYTF; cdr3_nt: TGTGCCAGCACAACGGCGGGTCAGTTCTATGGCTACACCTTC
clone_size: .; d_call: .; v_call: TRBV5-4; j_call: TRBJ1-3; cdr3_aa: CASSSHQGRGNTIYF; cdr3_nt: TGTGCCAGCAGCTCCCATCAGGGTAGGGGAAACACCATATATTTT